The 14 T cell receptor beta chains below all came from one sample that was sequenced in a study of CD8+CD57+ T cells in acquired aplastic anemia. Template material for TCR beta VDJ and CDR3 profiling consisted of genomic DNA. TCRdb used MiXCR to reprocess the reads, holding one entry per CDR3 protein. The sample lists 95,000 to 120,000 distinct CDR3 sequences; 51% were seen once. Material for sequencing was sorted CD4+, CD8+, or CD8+CD57+ T cells (not recorded which) from PBMCs. The receptor set was obtained from a human donor in good health, serving as a control.

The chain carries TRBV7-3 and TRBJ2-3; D is unresolved. Germline assignment: CDR1 SGHTA and CDR2 FQGTGA. The V end was cut by 2 bases, the J end by 2 bases, with 8 bases between. The CDR3 sequence is 14 residues long. The CDR3 DNA sequence: TGTGCCAGCAGCTTATTCGGTACCACAGATACGCAGTATTTT. Its protein product is CASSLFGTTDTQYF.

The chain is built from TRBV19 and TRBJ1-1, with 10 nucleotides matching TRBD1. The germline V gene has CDR1 LNHDA and CDR2 SQIVND (reference sequence). Trimming removed 5 bases from V and 1 base from J; junction bases left unmatched: 7. The CDR3 has 16 residues. CDR3 bases: TGTGCCAGTAGTCCGGGACAGGGGCTGGGGAACACTGAAGCTTTCTTT. Residues: CASSPGQGLGNTEAFF. Combining the CDR3 with reference TRBV19 and TRBJ1-1 gives the whole variable domain DGGITQSPKYLFRKEGQNVTLSCEQNLNHDAMYWYRQDPGQGLRLIYYSQIVNDFQKGDIAEGYSVSREKKESFPLTVTSAQKNPTAFYLCASSPGQGLGNTEAFFGQGTRLTVV.

The CDR3 here is CASSRDGYTF. The CDR3 DNA is TGCGCCAGCAGCCGGGATGGCTACACCTTC. This sequence joins TRBV5-1 and TRBJ1-2; D is undetermined. V was shortened by 4 bases and J by 6 bases, with 4 bases between the two germline ends. The CDR3 has 10 amino acids. The V gene's germline CDR1 is SGHRS and CDR2 YFSETQ.

This clonotype was found many times. This sequence joins TRBV7-6 and TRBJ1-1; D not certain. CDR1 is SGHVS and CDR2 is FNYEAQ in the germline V gene. This CDR3 comprises 13 residues. V lost 0 bases to trimming and J lost 2 bases, with 4 bases between them. The chain's CDR3 is CASSLAKNTEAFF. The CDR3 bases are TGTGCCAGCAGCTTAGCCAAAAACACTGAAGCTTTCTTT.

In this sample, this clonotype turned up a few times. The genes are TRBV4-2 and TRBJ1-1; tentatively, D is TRBD1 (5 bases). V lost 4 bases, J lost 0 bases, and 15 bases lay in between. The CDR3 consists of 16 residues. Germline V CDR1 and CDR2: LGHNA, YNFKEQ. CDR3: CASSPHRSTVNTEAFF. CDR3 bases: TGTGCCAGCAGCCCCCATCGGTCGACAGTGAACACTGAAGCTTTCTTT.

This chain uses TRBV7-9 with TRBJ1-2, with TRBD1 matching 7 bases. CDR3 length equals 14 residues. J was trimmed by 7 bases and V by 7 bases; bases with no gene match: 12. CDR1 SEHNR and CDR2 FQNEAQ come from the germline V gene (reference sequence). CDR3 coding DNA: TGTGCCAGCATCCCCGGTGGGCAGGGGGTTGGCTACACCTTC. It is translated as CASIPGGQGVGYTF.

This clonotype has more than one count but fewer than ten. The chain couples TRBV15 to TRBJ2-1; D ambiguous. V shed 3 bases and J shed 5 bases, with 8 bases lying between them. Germline V gene sequence: CDR1 LNHNV, CDR2 YYDKDF (reference sequence). The CDR3 totals 13 residues. The CDR3 loop is CATSSPENNEQFF. DNA for the CDR3: TGTGCCACCAGCAGTCCCGAAAACAATGAGCAGTTCTTC.

The chain couples TRBV7-8 to TRBJ1-5, with TRBD1 matching 9 bases. The junction had 10 bases not matched to a gene; V was cut back by 3 bases and J by 4 bases. The CDR3 contains 17 residues. Germline V gene lookup returns CDR1 SGHVS and CDR2 FQNEAQ. The CDR3 protein is CASSFSSTGGLNQPQHF. The CDR3 DNA follows: TGTGCCAGCAGCTTTTCTTCTACAGGGGGCCTGAATCAGCCCCAGCATTTT. Together with reference TRBV7-8 and TRBJ1-5, the CDR3 gives the full variable domain: GAGVSQSPRYKVAKRGQDVALRCDPISGHVSLFWYQQALGQGPEFLTYFQNEAQLDKSGLPSDRFFAERPEGSVSTLKIQRTQQEDSAVYLCASSFSSTGGLNQPQHFGDGTRLSIL.

This clonotype occurred many times. J is TRBJ2-3 and V is TRBV4-3; no reliable D call. Germline V gene sequence: CDR1 LGHNA, CDR2 YSLEER. The V end was cut by 0 bases, the J end by 5 bases, with 18 bases between. This CDR3 contains 17 residues. CDR3 region: CASSQDRMMGYQDTQYF. CDR3 sequence (DNA): TGCGCCAGCAGCCAAGATCGGATGATGGGGTATCAAGATACGCAGTATTTT.

The CDR3 here is CSAETVSYEQYF. In DNA form, the CDR3 reads TGCAGCGCCGAGACAGTGTCCTACGAGCAGTACTTC. The J gene is TRBJ2-7, the V gene TRBV29-1; D perhaps matches TRBD1 (5 bases). V dropped 7 bases and J dropped 1 base, with 11 bases sitting between them. Germline assignment: CDR1 SQVTM and CDR2 ANQGSEA. This CDR3 comprises 12 residues.

This clonotype was observed many times. The chain recombines TRBV6-1 with TRBJ1-1; a possible D gene is TRBD1 (6 bases). Trimming pared 9 bases from V and 7 bases from J, leaving 12 bases between. The CDR3 totals 11 residues. Germline CDR1 is MNHNS and CDR2 is SASEGT. The CDR3 sequence is CASGTGHEAFF. CDR3 DNA sequence: TGTGCCAGTGGGACGGGACATGAAGCTTTCTTT.

V gene TRBV7-6 combines with J gene TRBJ1-2; 12 bases line up with TRBD1. This CDR3 region has 14 residues. CDR1 is SGHVS, CDR2 FNYEAQ, per germline. With V trimmed by 5 bases and J by 4 bases, 2 bases remained unmatched. This chain's CDR3 is CASSAGQGAYGYTF. The CDR3 DNA reads as TGTGCCAGCAGCGCGGGACAGGGGGCCTATGGCTACACCTTC.

This clonotype has more than one count but fewer than ten. Just one base apart from a much larger clone, this may be a read error. V and J are TRBV25-1 and TRBJ2-7; D unresolved. Germline CDR1 and CDR2: MGHDK and SYGVNS. The CDR3 contains 14 residues. Deletions cut 5 bases from V and 2 bases from J, with 13 bases between. CDR3 nucleotide sequence: TGTGCCAGCAGTCCGCTATTTTACACCTACGAGCAGTACTTC. Encoded protein: CASSPLFYTYEQYF.

In this sample, this clonotype turned up a few times. At one boundary the junction diverges from the germline segment, which might be a read error. The V and J genes are TRBV25-1 and TRBJ2-1; possibly TRBD2 for D (7 bases). Germline loops: CDR1 MGHDK, CDR2 SYGVNS. The CDR3 runs to 16 residues. The CDR3 DNA reads TGTGCCAGCAGCGTAGGGGGGGACTCATTCTACAATGGGCAGTTTTTC. It translates to CASSVGGDSFYNGQFF.